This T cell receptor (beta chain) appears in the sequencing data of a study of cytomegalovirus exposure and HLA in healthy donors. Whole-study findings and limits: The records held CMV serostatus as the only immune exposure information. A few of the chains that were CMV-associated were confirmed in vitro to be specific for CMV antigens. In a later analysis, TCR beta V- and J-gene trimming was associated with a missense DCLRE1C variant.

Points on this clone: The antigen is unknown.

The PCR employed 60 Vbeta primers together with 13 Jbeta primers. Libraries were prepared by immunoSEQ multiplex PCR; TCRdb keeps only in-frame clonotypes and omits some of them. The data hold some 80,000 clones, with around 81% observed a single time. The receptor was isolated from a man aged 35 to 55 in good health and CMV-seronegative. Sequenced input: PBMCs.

The DNA for the CDR3 is TGTGCCAGCAGAGTTGGAGTGGAGCAGTACTTC. It specifies CASRVGVEQYF. The chain carries TRBV7-2 and TRBJ2-7, with unresolved D. V lost 6 bases and J lost 7, with 10 bases in between. This CDR3 has 11 residues. The germline V gene encodes CDR1 SGHTA and CDR2 FQGNSA. Combining the CDR3 with reference TRBV7-2 and TRBJ2-7 gives the whole variable domain GAGVSQSPSNKVTEKGKDVELRCDPISGHTALYWYRQSLGQGLEFLIYFQGNSAPDKSGLPSDRFSAERTGGSVSTLTIQRTQQEDSAVYLCASRVGVEQYFGPGTRLTVT.